This T cell receptor (beta chain) was captured by sequencing in a study of early stage breast cancer tumors. Study-wide background: Of some 15 invasive breast tumors, about a dozen were hormone receptor-positive, HER2-negative. Each sample averaged approximately 9.7-fold read coverage. Overall study findings and caveats: Blood repertoires resembled normal breast more than tumor.

Note on this clone: What it recognizes is unknown.

Profiling relied on immunoSEQ multiplex PCR, and the TCRdb table lists in-frame clones only, not all of them. The table lists approximately 20,000 clones, 70% to 80% of them singletons. Losses at the gene ends were 0 bases for V and 10 bases for J; bases not matched to a gene: 16. The CDR3 consists of 18 residues. Germline loops: CDR1 SGHRS, CDR2 YFSETQ. The chain is built from TRBV5-1 and TRBJ1-4; the match to TRBD1 covers 9 bases. The sequencing sample was made of blood. This TCR was sampled from a person aged 55 to 75 with breast cancer. The CDR3 is CASSLEWGTGPSRVKLFF. CDR3 in DNA: TGCGCCAGCAGCTTGGAATGGGGGACAGGGCCCTCGAGAGTAAAACTGTTTTTT.